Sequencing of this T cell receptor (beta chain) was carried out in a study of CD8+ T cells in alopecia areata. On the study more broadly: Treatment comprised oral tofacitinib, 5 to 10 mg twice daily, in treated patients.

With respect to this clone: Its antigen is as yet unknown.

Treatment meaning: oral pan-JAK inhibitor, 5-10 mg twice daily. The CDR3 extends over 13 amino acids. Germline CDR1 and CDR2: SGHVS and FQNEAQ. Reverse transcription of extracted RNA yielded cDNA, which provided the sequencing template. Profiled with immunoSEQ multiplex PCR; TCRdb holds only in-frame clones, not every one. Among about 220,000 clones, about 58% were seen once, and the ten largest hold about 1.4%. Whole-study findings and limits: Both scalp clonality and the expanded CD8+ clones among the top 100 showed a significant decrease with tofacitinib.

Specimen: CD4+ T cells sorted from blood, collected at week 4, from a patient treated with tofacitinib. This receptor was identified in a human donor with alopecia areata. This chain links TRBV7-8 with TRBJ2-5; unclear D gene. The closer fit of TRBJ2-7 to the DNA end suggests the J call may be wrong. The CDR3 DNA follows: TGTGCCAGCAGCCCCGCCCAGATACACGAGCAGTACTTC. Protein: CASSPAQIHEQYF.